This is a list of T cell receptor beta chains from one sample in a study of shared clonotypes between healthy human individuals. Using immunoSEQ multiplex PCR, the repertoire was profiled, and TCRdb retains in-frame clones only, with some absent. The table has 2 million or so clones, roughly 95% seen once; the top ten hold 0.13%. The sample comprised naive CD4+ T cells sorted from blood. These TCRs come from a man in his late teens or twenties in good health. Both conserved end residues are part of each CDR3. The D gene is left open where the match is weak. Clone size is stated in some rows and not others, as once, few, many or a class when expanded.

J,length,size,D,V,CDR3,DNA
TRBJ2-7,15,.,.,TRBV6-1,CASSFIGGERDEQYF,TGTGCCAGCAGCTTTATAGGGGGGGAACGGGACGAGCAGTACTTC
TRBJ2-1,17,.,.,TRBV4-1,CASSQGTWTGGYNEQFF,TGCGCCAGCAGCCAAGGAACGTGGACCGGGGGCTACAATGAGCAGTTCTTC
TRBJ1-6,15,.,TRBD1,TRBV5-1,CASSQTGKSGSPLHF,TGCGCCAGCAGCCAGACAGGGAAGAGTGGTTCACCCCTCCACTTT
TRBJ2-7,16,.,TRBD2,TRBV5-1,CASSLLTGGPLYEQYF,TGCGCCAGCAGCTTGCTAACGGGAGGGCCTCTTTACGAGCAGTACTTC
TRBJ2-5,16,.,TRBD1,TRBV6-6,CASSSAPDRGGETQYF,TGTGCCAGCAGTTCCGCACCGGACAGGGGTGGGGAGACCCAGTACTTC
TRBJ1-5,15,.,.,TRBV2,CASSEGSQGNQPQHF,TGTGCCAGCAGTGAGGGGAGTCAGGGCAATCAGCCCCAGCATTTT
TRBJ2-2,12,.,.,TRBV5-1,CASREGTGELFF,TGCGCCAGCAGGGAAGGGACCGGGGAGCTGTTTTTT
TRBJ2-7,14,.,.,TRBV5-1,CASSLDPPPGEQYF,TGCGCCAGCAGCCTTGATCCCCCACCGGGGGAGCAGTACTTC
TRBJ2-7,16,.,TRBD1,TRBV4-1,CASSQEGWTGPNEQYF,TGCGCCAGCAGCCAAGAAGGATGGACAGGGCCCAACGAGCAGTACTTC
TRBJ1-6,14,.,TRBD1,TRBV30,CAWSSGGGGDTLHF,TGTGCCTGGAGTTCAGGGGGGGGTGGAGATACCCTCCACTTT
TRBJ2-2,16,.,TRBD1,TRBV14,CASSPPGQGTTGELFF,TGTGCCAGCAGCCCCCCGGGACAGGGGACCACCGGGGAGCTGTTTTTT
TRBJ1-4,16,.,.,TRBV5-5,CASSFGSPWVDEKLFF,TGTGCCAGCAGCTTCGGGTCCCCGTGGGTTGATGAAAAACTGTTTTTT
TRBJ2-7,14,.,TRBD1,TRBV5-1,CASSLRQGAGEQYF,TGCGCCAGCAGCTTGAGGCAGGGGGCGGGCGAGCAGTACTTC
TRBJ2-1,12,.,.,TRBV11-3,CASSLRDNEQFF,TGTGCCAGCAGCTTGAGGGACAATGAGCAGTTCTTC
TRBJ2-3,14,once,.,TRBV6-5,CASRPGLFTDTQYF,TGTGCCAGCAGGCCCGGACTTTTCACAGATACGCAGTATTTT
TRBJ1-1,14,.,.,TRBV18,CASSPAGRNTEAFF,TGTGCCAGCTCACCGGCGGGGCGGAACACTGAAGCTTTCTTT
TRBJ1-2,13,.,.,TRBV5-1,CASSLAGGGGYTF,TGCGCCAGCAGCTTGGCCGGGGGAGGAGGCTACACCTTC
TRBJ2-1,13,.,.,TRBV6-5,CASRTGLYNEQFF,TGTGCCAGCAGAACCGGACTTTACAATGAGCAGTTCTTC
TRBJ2-2,15,.,TRBD1,TRBV6-5,CASSYLGQGAGELFF,TGTGCCAGCAGTTACCTCGGACAGGGGGCCGGGGAGCTGTTTTTT
TRBJ2-7,13,.,.,TRBV6-5,CASSYGYSYEQYF,TGTGCCAGCAGTTACGGATACTCCTACGAGCAGTACTTC